One T cell receptor (beta chain) is described in this entry. This clonotype has just a few counts. There is no known antigen for this receptor. No base-level quality is on record; no much larger clone is a single base apart. The sample's treatment or condition label, in plain terms: approximately 9-day PBMC culture with coronavirus spike peptide pools or control peptides (ViraFEST assay). CD4+ T cells from unexposed donors were collected before the COVID-19 pandemic (2011-2018). The study used the ViraFEST assay, which expanded antigen-specific T cells with peptide pools and then identified expanded clonotypes by TCR sequencing. Each well held millions of PBMCs cultured in IMDM containing roughly 5.5% human AB serum and roughly 9.7 IU/ml IL-2, with roughly 10 ug/ml peptide pools added. On days 3 and 7, half of the culture medium was replaced with fresh IL-2-containing medium. CD4+ T cells were isolated after approximately eleven days of culture through negative selection using the EasySep CD4+ T cell isolation kit. As cell number allowed, CD4+ T cells from unexposed donors were tested for reactivity to SARS-CoV-2 S and N and to four common cold coronavirus spike pools. Ficoll-Paque Plus gradient centrifugation was used to isolate PBMCs from whole blood, and the isolated PBMCs were then either used fresh or cryopreserved at -140C. In general, triplicate wells were set up for every culture condition. Leukapheresis product for the unexposed donors was bought commercially.

The sample is drawn from a study of vaccination and CD4 T cells after COVID-19 (dated by TCRdb to between 2021 and 2022). Study-wide context: The convalescent cohort comprised six males and four females, including two Hispanic individuals, seven Caucasians, two Asians and one multiracial person. Post-COVID blood samples from convalescent patients were collected a median of roughly 100 days after diagnosis, with a range of about 35 to 161 days. Post-vaccine blood samples were taken a median of around 68 days after the second vaccine dose, with a range of roughly 14 to 250 days. At the TCR clonotype level, an earlier paper using these donors assessed memory CD4+ T cell crossreactivity between SARS-CoV-2 and common cold coronavirus spike proteins. Overlapping spike peptide pools from SARS-CoV-2 and from the common cold coronaviruses HCoV-NL63, HCoV-OC43 and HCoV-229E were used as culture stimuli. The spike-specific CD4+ TCR repertoire was compared before and after mRNA vaccination in under 11 COVID-19 convalescent patients and a few infection-naive healthy vaccine recipients. As controls, cultures received a CEFX viral epitope pool (the positive control), an HIV-1 Nef peptide pool (the negative control), or no peptide at all. Each participant got two doses of either the Pfizer-BioNTech BNT162b2 vaccine (n=8) or the Moderna mRNA-1273 vaccine (n=2).

The library was prepared using PCR. DNA from cultured CD4+ T cells was subjected to TCR sequencing with the Oncomine TCR Beta short-read assay at the Johns Hopkins FTIC core. The QIAamp micro DNA kit was used to extract genomic DNA from the cultured CD4+ T cells. Oncomine TCR Beta libraries made from cultured CD4+ T cells were pooled using unique dual indexes and sequenced on an Illumina iSeq 100. Regarding the original processing steps: Non-productive sequences were filtered out, and CDR3s that did not start with C, did not end with F or W, or were shorter than 7 amino acids were discarded. Antigen-specific clonotypes were identified with the MANAFEST web application by comparing peptide-stimulated wells with reference and other culture wells. For a clone to be called positive, the clone needed an FDR below 0.05, an odds ratio above 5, and a productive frequency above 0.1% in at least two of three replicate wells. A clonotype counted as cross-reactive if it showed significant expansion both in the SARS-CoV-2 spike wells and in at least one common cold coronavirus spike condition. Similarity between CDR3 sequences was evaluated in R version 3.6.1 using Levenshtein distances (stringdist) and unrooted phylogenetic trees (ape). TCRdb reran the public reads through fastp at Q25 and MiXCR, keeping productive beta chains. Each record represents a unique CDR3 protein, reported with the most common genes and DNA among its rows. The V and J calls and clone size come from TCRdb's table, not from the authors' own analysis. The sample records some 8,600 distinct CDR3 sequences, under 40% of which are singletons. 15% to 25% of the sample is in the top ten clones.

V was cut back by 0 bases and J by 4 bases, leaving a gap of 10 bases between them. The CDR3 goes from the cysteine to the phenylalanine over 15 residues. Here the CDR3 DNA is all that survives: 45 bases in frame from base 1. Reading the germline V gene gives CDR1 ENHRY and CDR2 SYGVKD. General findings and caveats noted by the study authors: An increase in the median number of SARS-CoV-2-reactive clonotypes from approximately 21 after infection to roughly 38 after vaccination was observed, but the change was not found to be significant. The study included relatively few convalescent patients and did not analyze early timepoints after natural infection. Among convalescent patients, a median 86.3% of the SARS-CoV-2-reactive clones seen after vaccination appeared only after vaccination, which suggests priming specific to the vaccine. Of the vaccine-specific clones in convalescent patients, 304 of 307, or nearly all, reacted only to SARS-CoV-2 spike and did not cross-react with common cold coronaviruses.

The sample taken for sequencing was CD4+ T cells from blood, cultured in vitro. The chain is assembled from TRBV10-3 and TRBJ1-5, with a tentative D gene TRBD1 over 5 matching bases. The receptor was derived from a human donor in good health. The CDR3 amino acid sequence is: CAISESSRENQPQHF. The nucleotide sequence reads as follows: TGTGCCATCAGTGAGTCGAGCAGGGAGAATCAGCCCCAGCATTTT.